One and the same sample provided the 7 T cell receptor beta chains below, sequenced in a study. The method was immunoSEQ multiplex PCR; TCRdb's version includes in-frame clones alone and lacks a portion of them. The table has nearly 70,000 clones, about 93% seen once; the top ten hold around 4.6%. The specimen sequenced was PBMCs. These receptors were taken from a man aged 35-49 years with rheumatoid arthritis.

The J gene is TRBJ2-7, the V gene TRBV7-6, with D possibly TRBD2 on 6 matching bases. V gave up 5 bases and J gave up 3 bases, with 20 bases separating them. Per the germline V gene, CDR1 is SGHVS and CDR2 is FNYEAQ. CDR3 length: 16 residues. DNA of the CDR3: TGTGCCAGCAGCCTGATGGGCAGGGACTGGGGCTACGAGCAGTACTTC. Its translation: CASSLMGRDWGYEQYF.

This chain links TRBV19 with TRBJ2-1; 10 bases are shared with TRBD2. V lost 3 bases to trimming and J lost 7 bases; unmatched junction nucleotides: 6. The CDR3 sequence is 15 residues long. Germline values: CDR1 LNHDA, CDR2 SQIVND (reference sequence). The CDR3 DNA reads as TGTGCCAGTAGTATTCTGACTAGCGGGTCTAATGAGCAGTTCTTC. It translates to CASSILTSGSNEQFF.

The rearrangement uses TRBV6-5 and TRBJ1-2; D unresolved. V was pared by 5 bases and J by 2 bases, with 12 bases between. Germline V gene sequence: CDR1 MNHEY, CDR2 SVGAGI. This CDR3 comprises 14 residues. The CDR3 loop is CASSPQRFNYGYTF. CDR3 sequence (DNA): TGTGCCAGCAGTCCCCAAAGATTCAACTATGGCTACACCTTC.

This clone was detected a few times. This chain connects TRBV11-2 to TRBJ1-1; D gene uncertain. Trimming removed 5 bases from V and 3 bases from J, with 4 bases in between. The CDR3 sequence is 11 residues long. The germline V gene encodes CDR1 SGHAT and CDR2 FQNNGV. CDR3 DNA: TGTGCCAGCAGCCGGGACACTGAAGCTTTCTTT. It is translated as CASSRDTEAFF.

The V call is TRBV24-1, the J call TRBJ1-5, with D uncertain. Germline CDR1 reads KGHDR; CDR2 reads SFDVKD. V was clipped by 2 bases and J by 0 bases, with 7 bases between them. The CDR3 is made up of 15 amino acids. The CDR3 protein is CATSDSAGSNQPQHF. The CDR3 nucleotides are TGTGCCACCAGTGATTCGGCCGGTAGCAATCAGCCCCAGCATTTT.

The rearrangement links TRBV30 to TRBJ2-5; D ambiguous. Germline CDR1 and CDR2: GTSNPN and SVGIG (reference sequence). The CDR3 is 11 residues long. V lost 5 bases, J lost 1 base, and 5 bases lay in between. The CDR3 loop is CAWGIQETQYF. DNA for the CDR3: TGTGCCTGGGGGATCCAAGAGACCCAGTACTTC.

V and J are TRBV4-2 and TRBJ1-1; 8 positions match TRBD1. From germline, CDR1 is LGHNA and CDR2 YNFKEQ. CDR3 size: 15 residues. V shed 7 bases and J 7 bases; nucleotides not matched to a gene: 14. The CDR3 coding sequence is TGTGCCAGCACTTCAAGGGAGGACAGGGCGGTTGAAGCTTTCTTT. Its translation is CASTSREDRAVEAFF.